A selection of T cell receptor beta chains follows, all from one sample in a study of T cells in Graves' hyperthyroidism and ophthalmopathy. TCRdb ran MiXCR on the multiplex PCR reads and lists one entry per CDR3 protein. Counted here are roughly 290,000 distinct CDR3 sequences, 15% to 20% occurring once; the ten biggest clones make up about 50%. The sequenced sample was blood. These receptors were taken from an older woman with Graves' ophthalmopathy. Each CDR3 is given with its conserved first and last residue. D genes are given only for firm matches. Clone size, where shown, is once, few, many, or a class for clones that have expanded.

>NA|TRBV19|few|TRBJ2-6
CASSIAYESRLSGANVLTF
TGTGCCAGTAGTATAGCATATGAATCCAGGTTGTCTGGGGCCAACGTCCTGACTTTC
>NA|TRBV11-2|many|TRBJ1-3
CASSPPGRNTIYF
TGTGCCAGCAGCCCACCGGGGCGAAACACCATATATTTT
>TRBD1|TRBV2|NA|TRBJ1-2
CASSMTGSGYTF
TGTGCCAGCAGTATGACAGGGAGTGGCTACACCTTC
>NA|TRBV28|many|TRBJ1-6
CASSLQGSKIPPLHF
TGTGCCAGCAGTTTACAGGGGTCTAAGATTCCGCCCCTCCACTTT
>NA|TRBV20-1|NA|TRBJ2-1
CSAKRTYNEQFF
TGCAGTGCTAAGCGGACATACAATGAGCAGTTCTTC
>TRBD1|TRBV27|many|TRBJ2-7
CASSLSGTVSYEQYF
TGTGCCAGCAGTTTATCGGGGACAGTCTCCTACGAGCAGTACTTC
>TRBD1|TRBV2|many|TRBJ1-4
CAESGQGNEKLFF
TGTGCCGAGTCGGGACAGGGGAATGAAAAACTGTTTTTT
>NA|TRBV28|many|TRBJ1-1
CASIPFRGMNTEAFF
TGTGCCAGCATTCCCTTTCGGGGCATGAACACTGAAGCTTTCTTT
>NA|TRBV12-3/TRBV12-4|many|TRBJ1-5
CASSQGRINQPQHF
TGTGCCAGCAGCCAGGGACGGATCAATCAGCCCCAGCATTTT
>NA|TRBV28|NA|TRBJ2-2
CASSLLASTGELFF
TGTGCCAGCAGTTTATTGGCCAGCACCGGGGAGCTGTTTTTT
>TRBD1|TRBV9|NA|TRBJ1-5
CASSVGRGEGPQHF
TGTGCCAGCAGCGTCGGCAGGGGGGAAGGGCCCCAGCATTTT
>TRBD2|TRBV7-2|many|TRBJ2-5
CASSPTNGGAGETQYF
TGTGCCAGCAGCCCGACGAACGGGGGGGCGGGGGAGACCCAGTACTTC
>TRBD1|TRBV20-1|many|TRBJ2-3
CSARRTGSYTDTQYF
TGCAGTGCTAGGCGGACAGGGTCCTACACAGATACGCAGTATTTT
>TRBD2|TRBV7-9|many|TRBJ2-1
CASSPPGLAYEQFF
TGTGCCAGCAGCCCTCCGGGACTAGCTTATGAGCAGTTCTTC
>NA|TRBV29-1|few|TRBJ1-1
CSVAVSEDTEAFF
TGCAGCGTTGCTGTTTCGGAAGACACTGAAGCTTTCTTT
>NA|TRBV30|NA|TRBJ1-3
CAWSVSSGNTIYF
TGTGCCTGGAGTGTATCCTCTGGAAACACCATATATTTT
>TRBD1|TRBV2|many|TRBJ1-1
CASSTGLGTEAFF
TGTGCCAGCTCGACAGGGCTGGGCACTGAAGCTTTCTTT
>TRBD2|TRBV28|NA|TRBJ2-7
CASSLAGAWYEQYF
TGTGCCAGCAGTCTAGCGGGGGCATGGTACGAGCAGTACTTC
>NA|TRBV4-3|NA|TRBJ1-2
CASSHGPNSGNYGYTF
TGCGCCAGCAGCCACGGGCCGAACAGTGGTAACTATGGCTACACCTTC
>NA|TRBV2|many|TRBJ1-5
CASSKGLDQPQHF
TGTGCCAGCAGCAAGGGTCTGGATCAGCCCCAGCATTTT
>TRBD1|TRBV6-2/TRBV6-3|many|TRBJ1-1
CASTAGGADTEAFF
TGTGCCAGCACCGCAGGGGGCGCGGACACTGAAGCTTTCTTT
>TRBD1|TRBV6-1|many|TRBJ1-4
CASSYGGTANEKLFF
TGTGCCAGCAGTTACGGCGGGACAGCTAATGAAAAACTGTTTTTT
>NA|TRBV7-2|NA|TRBJ2-7
CASSPQGMSYEQYF
TGTGCCAGCAGCCCCCAAGGGATGTCCTACGAGCAGTACTTC
>TRBD2|TRBV3-1|many|TRBJ2-1
CASSQVFAGGIYNEQFF
TGTGCCAGCAGCCAAGTATTTGCGGGAGGGATCTACAATGAGCAGTTCTTC
>NA|TRBV20-1|few|TRBJ2-6
CSARGGDTKSSGANVLTF
TGCAGTGCTAGAGGAGGGGACACAAAGAGCTCTGGGGCCAACGTCCTGACTTTC
>NA|TRBV20-1|few|TRBJ1-5
CGARREPNQPQHF
TGCGGTGCCCGCAGGGAACCCAATCAGCCCCAGCATTTT
>NA|TRBV7-9|many|TRBJ1-1
CASSRSGTLGAFF
TGTGCCAGCAGCCGCTCTGGGACCCTGGGAGCTTTCTTT
>NA|TRBV28|NA|TRBJ2-3
CASSNEASEYPDTQYF
TGTGCCAGCTCTAACGAGGCTAGCGAGTACCCAGATACGCAGTATTTT
>NA|TRBV6-2/TRBV6-3|many|TRBJ1-1
CASRLGGRNTEAFF
TGTGCCAGCAGGTTGGGGGGGCGTAACACTGAAGCTTTCTTT
>TRBD2|TRBV4-3|NA|TRBJ2-1
CASSQAGTSLYNEQFF
TGCGCCAGCAGCCAGGCCGGGACTAGCCTCTACAATGAGCAGTTCTTC
>NA|TRBV7-9|many|TRBJ2-3
CASSPRGARVTDTQYF
TGTGCCAGCAGCCCGAGAGGCGCCAGGGTTACAGATACGCAGTATTTT
>NA|TRBV7-7|many|TRBJ2-3
CASSLGPSSADTQYF
TGTGCCAGCAGCTTGGGACCTAGCTCGGCAGATACGCAGTATTTT
>NA|TRBV6-2/TRBV6-3|many|TRBJ2-3
CASSYSITTRDTQYF
TGTGCCAGCAGTTACTCGATTACCACGCGGGATACGCAGTATTTT
>TRBD2|TRBV18|many|TRBJ2-1
CASSVAGDEQFF
TGTGCCAGCTCAGTAGCGGGGGATGAGCAGTTCTTC
>TRBD1|TRBV9|NA|TRBJ1-6
CASGQGARNSPLHF
TGTGCCAGCGGCCAGGGGGCGAGGAATTCACCCCTCCACTTT
>NA|TRBV19|many|TRBJ2-2
CASSKPTQQGSGELFF
TGTGCCAGTAGTAAACCGACTCAACAGGGAAGCGGGGAGCTGTTTTTT
>TRBD2|TRBV20-1|many|TRBJ2-3
CSAIERETDTQYF
TGCAGTGCTATCGAGCGGGAAACAGATACGCAGTATTTT
>NA|TRBV5-1|many|TRBJ1-5
CASSLLAGYSNQPQHF
TGCGCCAGCAGCTTGTTGGCGGGTTATAGCAATCAGCCCCAGCATTTT
>TRBD1|TRBV7-8|many|TRBJ1-5
CASSYLPGTGSAQPQHF
TGTGCCAGCAGCTACCTTCCCGGGACAGGGAGCGCTCAGCCCCAGCATTTT
>NA|TRBV7-9|few|TRBJ1-1
CASSNTGTKHAFF
TGTGCCAGCAGCAATACCGGGACAAAGCATGCTTTCTTT
>NA|TRBV6-6|many|TRBJ2-7
CASSYSQYEQYF
TGTGCCAGCAGTTACTCGCAATACGAGCAGTACTTC
>NA|TRBV10-3|many|TRBJ1-6
CAISDRARGDSPLHF
TGTGCCATCAGTGATAGGGCCAGAGGGGACTCACCCCTCCACTTT
>NA|TRBV19|few|TRBJ2-1
CASSIGQFNEQFF
TGTGCCAGTAGTATCGGTCAGTTCAATGAGCAGTTCTTC
>NA|TRBV27|once|TRBJ1-1
CASSRGQGRTEAFF
TGTGCCAGCAGTCGAGGGCAGGGTAGGACTGAAGCTTTCTTT
>NA|TRBV18|NA|TRBJ2-7
CASSPNPTVTSEQYF
TGTGCCAGCTCACCAAATCCGACCGTTACCTCCGAGCAGTACTTC
>TRBD2|TRBV25-1|NA|TRBJ2-2
CASSQTSGDGTGELFF
TGTGCCAGCAGTCAAACTAGCGGAGATGGCACCGGGGAGCTGTTTTTT
>NA|TRBV5-1|NA|TRBJ1-1
CASSLLGGGTEAFF
TGCGCCAGCAGCTTGTTAGGGGGAGGCACTGAAGCTTTCTTT
>TRBD1|TRBV28|NA|TRBJ2-5
CASSPPGTGGRTQYF
TGTGCCAGCAGTCCCCCCGGGACAGGGGGGAGGACCCAGTACTTC
>TRBD1|TRBV27|few|TRBJ1-1
CASNTGTAPANTEAFF
TGTGCCAGCAATACCGGGACAGCACCTGCGAACACTGAAGCTTTCTTT
>NA|TRBV28|few|TRBJ1-5
CASRGSSPFPQHF
TGTGCCAGCCGAGGCTCTAGTCCGTTCCCCCAGCATTTT
>NA|TRBV7-9|many|TRBJ2-2
CASKGPRSPANTGELFF
TGTGCCAGTAAAGGGCCAAGGAGCCCAGCGAACACCGGGGAGCTGTTTTTT